Each of the 10 T cell receptor beta chains below was sequenced from the same sample in a study of metastatic and nonmetastatic thyroid tumors. MiXCR re-clonotyped the PCR reads for TCRdb. The repertoire includes under 100,000 clones, 8.6% of them detected once, and roughly 9% sits in the top ten. Patients were all untreated before their thyroid surgery. The sample consisted of blood. These receptors were collected from a female donor with papillary thyroid cancer or a benign thyroid nodule (not recorded which). Some clones in this sample may be carry-over from other donors' samples.

This clone was recorded many times. This chain connects TRBV4-1 to TRBJ2-5; a weak D match, TRBD2 (7 bases). This CDR3 comprises 15 residues. Germline lookup yields CDR1 MGHRA and CDR2 YSYEKL. V was clipped by 1 base and J by 4 bases, with 13 bases between them. CDR3 in amino acids: CASSQVEGGAETQYF. The CDR3 DNA follows: TGCGCCAGCAGCCAAGTGGAGGGGGGGGCAGAGACCCAGTACTTC.

This clone was found many times. V gene TRBV19 combines with J gene TRBJ1-2; the match to TRBD1 covers 11 bases. The J segment lost 3 bases and the V segment lost 6 bases, leaving 6 bases of the junction unmatched. Germline V gene sequence: CDR1 LNHDA, CDR2 SQIVND (reference sequence). This CDR3 is built from 15 residues. Here the CDR3 reads CASRDRGHSDYGYTF. As DNA, the CDR3 is TGTGCCAGTAGGGACAGGGGGCATAGTGACTATGGCTACACCTTC.

The sample holds many counts of this clone. V and J are TRBV12-3 or TRBV12-4 and TRBJ1-3; D gene ambiguous. V lost 1 base to trimming and J lost 2 bases, with 9 bases between them. The CDR3 extends over 15 amino acids. DNA for the CDR3: TGTGCCAGCAGTTTAGGGGGATTACCTGGAAACACCATATATTTT. Encoded protein: CASSLGGLPGNTIYF.

This chain joins TRBV9 and TRBJ2-1, with D perhaps given as TRBD1 or TRBD2 (6 bases each). The CDR3 loop spans 18 amino acids. Trimming removed 4 bases from V and 0 bases from J, with 20 bases in between. Looked up from germline, CDR1 is SGDLS and CDR2 is YYNGEE. The CDR3 reads CASSPRGNSGNSYNEQFF. Written as DNA, the CDR3 is TGTGCCAGCAGCCCGAGGGGGAATAGCGGAAACTCCTACAATGAGCAGTTCTTC. The complete variable domain, with remaining parts taken from reference TRBV9 and TRBJ2-1, reads DSGVTQTPKHLITATGQRVTLRCSPRSGDLSVYWYQQSLDQGLQFLIQYYNGEERAKGNILERFSAQQFPDLHSELNLSSLELGDSALYFCASSPRGNSGNSYNEQFFGPGTRLTVL.

In its sample, this clone was seen many times. The V gene is TRBV4-2, the J gene TRBJ2-7, with D tentatively TRBD1 (6 bases). This CDR3 is 15 amino acids long. Looked up from germline, CDR1 is LGHNA and CDR2 is YNFKEQ. V was trimmed by 0 bases and J by 5 bases, leaving 14 bases between them. Here the CDR3 DNA reads TGTGCCAGCAGCCAAGAACGGCAGGGGATGCACGAGCAGTACTTC. Translating gives CASSQERQGMHEQYF.

This clone was detected many times. The junction does not match germline at one end; this may be a read error. The J gene is TRBJ2-7, the V gene TRBV6-1; 7 nucleotides line up with TRBD1. Germline CDR1 MNHNS, CDR2 SASEGT. This CDR3 comprises 15 residues. As DNA, the CDR3 is TGTGCCAGCAGTGGCCTTTGGGACAGCTCCTTCGAGCAGTACTTC. Translating it yields CASSGLWDSSFEQYF.

This clone was observed a handful of times. The J gene is TRBJ2-2, the V gene TRBV5-4, with 9 nucleotides matching TRBD2. Germline CDR1 is SGHNT and CDR2 is YYREEE (reference sequence). Losses at the gene ends were 4 bases for V and 3 bases for J; bases not matched to a gene: 4. The CDR3 extends over 15 amino acids. As DNA, the CDR3 is TGTGCCAGCAGCGAAAGCGGGGGGCACACCGGGGAGCTGTTTTTT. As protein: CASSESGGHTGELFF.

This clone came up many times. The rearrangement uses TRBV7-9 and TRBJ2-7; 7 bases are a match to TRBD2. The V and J ends lost 4 bases and 5 bases, in that order; junction bases with no gene match: 5. This CDR3 is 13 amino acids long. In germline, CDR1 is SEHNR, CDR2 FQNEAQ (reference sequence). The CDR3 bases are TGTGCCAGCAGCTGGGAGGGTAGCAACGAGCAGTACTTC. The encoded protein is CASSWEGSNEQYF.

This clone appeared many times. The chain couples TRBV30 to TRBJ1-6, with 7 bases identical to TRBD1. Trimming removed 0 bases from V and 7 bases from J; junction bases left unmatched: 6. The length of the CDR3 is 15 residues. CDR1 GTSNPN and CDR2 SVGIG come from the germline V gene (reference sequence). The CDR3 DNA sequence: TGTGCCTGGAGTGTAATAGACAGGGAGAATTCACCCCTCCACTTT. Amino acid sequence: CAWSVIDRENSPLHF.

This clone has ten or more counts. Within the sample, other DNA sequences also encode this same CDR3. The rearrangement uses TRBV6-1 and TRBJ1-1; a possible D gene is TRBD1 (6 bases). The CDR3 spans 11 residues. CDR1 is MNHNS and CDR2 is SASEGT in the germline V gene. The V gene lost 6 bases and the J gene lost 4 bases, with 6 bases spanning the gap. The CDR3 DNA is TGTGCCAGCAGAGGGGGCACTGAAGCTTTCTTT. The encoded protein is CASRGGTEAFF.